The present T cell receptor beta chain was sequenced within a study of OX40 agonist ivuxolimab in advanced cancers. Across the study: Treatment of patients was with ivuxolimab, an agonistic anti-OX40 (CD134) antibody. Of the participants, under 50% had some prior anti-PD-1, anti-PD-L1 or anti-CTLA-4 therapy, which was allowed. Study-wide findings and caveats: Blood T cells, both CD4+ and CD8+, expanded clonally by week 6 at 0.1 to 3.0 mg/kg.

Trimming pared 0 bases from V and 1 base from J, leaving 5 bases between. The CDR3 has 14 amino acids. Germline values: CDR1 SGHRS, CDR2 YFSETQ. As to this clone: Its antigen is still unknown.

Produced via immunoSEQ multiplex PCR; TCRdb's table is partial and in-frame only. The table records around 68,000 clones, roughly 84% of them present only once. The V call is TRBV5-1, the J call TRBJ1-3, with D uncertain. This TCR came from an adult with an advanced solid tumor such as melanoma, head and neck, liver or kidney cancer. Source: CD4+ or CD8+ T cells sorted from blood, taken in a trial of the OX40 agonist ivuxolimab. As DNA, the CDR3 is TGCGCCAGCAGCTTGGGGGAATCTGGAAACACCATATATTTT. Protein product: CASSLGESGNTIYF.